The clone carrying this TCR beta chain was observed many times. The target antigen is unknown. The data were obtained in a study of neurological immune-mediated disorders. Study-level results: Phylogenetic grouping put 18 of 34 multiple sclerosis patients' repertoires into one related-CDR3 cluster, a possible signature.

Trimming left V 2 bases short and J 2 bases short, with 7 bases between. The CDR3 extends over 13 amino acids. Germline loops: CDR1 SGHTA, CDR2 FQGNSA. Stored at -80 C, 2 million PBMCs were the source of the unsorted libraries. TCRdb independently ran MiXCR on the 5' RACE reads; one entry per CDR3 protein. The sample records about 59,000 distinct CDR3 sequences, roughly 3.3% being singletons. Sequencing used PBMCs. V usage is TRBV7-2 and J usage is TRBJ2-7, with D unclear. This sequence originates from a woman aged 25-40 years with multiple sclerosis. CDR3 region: CASSLSRTYEQYF. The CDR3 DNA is TGTGCCAGCAGCTTATCAAGGACCTACGAGCAGTACTTC.